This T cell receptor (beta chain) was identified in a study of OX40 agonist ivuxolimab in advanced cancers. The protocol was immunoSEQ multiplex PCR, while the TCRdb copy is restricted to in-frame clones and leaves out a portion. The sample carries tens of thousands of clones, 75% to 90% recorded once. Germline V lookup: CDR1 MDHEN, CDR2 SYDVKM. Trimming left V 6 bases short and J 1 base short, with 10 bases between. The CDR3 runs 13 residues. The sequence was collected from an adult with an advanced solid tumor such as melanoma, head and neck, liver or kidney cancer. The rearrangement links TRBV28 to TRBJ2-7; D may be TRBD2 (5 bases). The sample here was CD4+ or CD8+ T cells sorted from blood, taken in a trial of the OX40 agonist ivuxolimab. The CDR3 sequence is CASRSRDSYEQYF. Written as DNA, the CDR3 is TGTGCCAGCAGGTCCCGGGATTCCTACGAGCAGTACTTC.